A selection of T cell receptor beta chains follows, all from one sample in a study of early T cells in non-severe SARS-CoV-2 infection. MiXCR, applied by TCRdb to the 5' RACE reads, yields one record per CDR3 protein. The data contain 80,000 or so distinct CDR3 sequences, 11% to 15% of them singletons. What was sequenced was whole blood. The receptors were sampled from an adult who was a healthcare worker with PCR-confirmed SARS-CoV-2 infection or an uninfected control (not recorded which). CDR3s include the opening cysteine and the closing phenylalanine or tryptophan. A D gene is named only where the DNA matches it firmly. Clone size is not always given. Where it is, it says once, few, many or a class for expanded clones.

j_call clone_size v_call d_call cdr3_aa cdr3_nt
TRBJ1-4 . TRBV12-3/TRBV12-4 TRBD1 CASSLGTGFEKLFF TGTGCCAGCAGTTTAGGGACAGGGTTCGAAAAACTGTTTTTT
TRBJ2-1 . TRBV29-1 . CSASAHNEQFF TGCAGCGCCTCGGCGCACAATGAGCAGTTCTTC
TRBJ1-2 few TRBV5-5 . CASSLSSYGYTF TGTGCCAGCAGCTTGTCGAGCTATGGCTACACCTTC
TRBJ1-4 few TRBV7-9 TRBD1 CASSLGQGIEKLFF TGTGCCAGCAGCCTTGGACAGGGAATTGAAAAACTGTTTTTT
TRBJ1-1 many TRBV5-1 . CASSLRGGGTEAFF TGCGCCAGCAGCTTGCGGGGGGGAGGCACTGAAGCTTTCTTT
TRBJ2-7 . TRBV6-1 . CVSNVVGQSYEQYF TGTGTCAGCAACGTTGTCGGCCAGAGCTACGAGCAGTACTTC
TRBJ2-1 . TRBV13 TRBD2 CASSLGLAGATEQFF TGTGCCAGCAGCTTGGGACTAGCGGGGGCCACGGAGCAGTTCTTC
TRBJ1-5 few TRBV6-5 . CASRAGGNSNQPQHF TGTGCCAGCAGAGCCGGGGGGAATAGCAATCAGCCCCAGCATTTT
TRBJ2-6 few TRBV7-9 . CASSGALGSTISGANVLTF TGTGCCAGCAGCGGAGCCCTCGGGAGTACAATCTCTGGGGCCAACGTCCTGACTTTC
TRBJ2-5 few TRBV7-9 TRBD2 CASSDTGTSGSAGETQYF TGTGCCAGCAGCGATACCGGGACTAGCGGATCGGCCGGGGAGACCCAGTACTTC
TRBJ2-7 few TRBV10-3 TRBD1 CAISVMGQGPHEQYF TGTGCCATCAGTGTAATGGGACAGGGTCCCCACGAGCAGTACTTC
TRBJ2-5 . TRBV6-1 . CASSENQETQYF TGTGCCAGCAGTGAAAACCAGGAGACCCAGTACTTC
TRBJ2-7 . TRBV7-6 TRBD2 CASSGSGMYEQYF TGTGCCAGCTCGGGTAGCGGGATGTACGAGCAGTACTTC
TRBJ1-5 . TRBV6-6 . CASSYNPDSNQPQHF TGTGCCAGCAGTTACAACCCGGATAGCAATCAGCCCCAGCATTTT
TRBJ1-1 many TRBV6-5 . CASSRNQANTEAFF TGTGCCAGCAGCAGGAACCAGGCGAACACTGAAGCTTTCTTT
TRBJ1-1 . TRBV29-1 . CSVLGEGTEAFF TGCAGCGTTTTGGGGGAGGGCACTGAAGCTTTCTTT
TRBJ2-2 . TRBV19 . CASSGGFWELFF TGTGCCAGTAGTGGAGGGTTCTGGGAGCTGTTTTTT
TRBJ2-7 many TRBV11-2 . CASSSQGYEQYF TGTGCCAGCAGCTCACAGGGCTACGAGCAGTACTTC
TRBJ1-6 . TRBV15 . CATSATHGSSYNSPLHF TGTGCCACCAGCGCTACGCACGGCAGCTCCTATAATTCACCCCTCCACTTT
TRBJ1-5 few TRBV7-2 . CASTPNSNLNQPQHF TGTGCCAGCACCCCGAACTCTAACTTAAATCAGCCCCAGCATTTT
TRBJ2-2 many TRBV11-2 TRBD2 CASSPSPSGGDTGELFF TGTGCCAGCAGCCCGAGCCCTAGCGGGGGGGACACCGGGGAGCTGTTTTTT
TRBJ1-2 many TRBV6-4 . CASSEAADSHGYTF TGTGCCAGCAGTGAGGCGGCGGACAGCCATGGCTACACCTTC
TRBJ2-4 . TRBV19 . CASGTPGLAKNIQYF TGTGCCAGTGGGACTCCGGGATTAGCCAAAAACATTCAGTACTTC
TRBJ2-1 many TRBV10-2 TRBD2 CASTLAGNNEQFF TGCGCCAGCACCTTAGCGGGTAACAATGAGCAGTTCTTC
TRBJ2-3 many TRBV5-4 TRBD1 CASSLKGADTQYF TGTGCCAGCAGCTTGAAGGGGGCGGATACGCAGTATTTT
TRBJ2-3 few TRBV24-1 . CATNPPLEPTDTQYF TGTGCCACAAACCCCCCCCTGGAGCCCACAGATACGCAGTATTTT
TRBJ2-3 few TRBV14 . CASSHRQPHTDTQYF TGTGCCAGCAGCCACCGACAGCCCCACACAGATACGCAGTATTTT
TRBJ2-1 many TRBV7-9 . CASSQKVRRGNEQFF TGTGCCAGCAGCCAAAAAGTAAGGAGGGGCAATGAGCAGTTCTTC
TRBJ1-6 . TRBV6-5 . CASSPTPRGLNSPLHF TGTGCCAGCAGTCCAACCCCCAGAGGGCTCAATTCACCCCTCCACTTT
TRBJ2-5 many TRBV29-1 . CSVPGVGGEETQYF TGCAGCGTTCCAGGCGTGGGCGGTGAAGAGACCCAGTACTTC
TRBJ2-5 few TRBV6-2/TRBV6-3 . CASTHPGQFKRPQYF TGTGCCAGCACCCACCCCGGACAGTTCAAGAGACCCCAGTACTTC
TRBJ2-7 many TRBV15 . CATNPGLYWEQYF TGTGCCACCAACCCGGGGCTATACTGGGAGCAGTACTTC
TRBJ2-1 few TRBV30 . CAWRTTSRTNEQFF TGTGCCTGGAGGACTACCTCAAGGACTAATGAGCAGTTCTTC
TRBJ2-3 . TRBV5-1 TRBD2 CASTLGLAGDTQYF TGCGCCAGCACCCTCGGACTAGCGGGAGATACGCAGTATTTT
TRBJ2-5 . TRBV7-9 TRBD1 CASRRDSLQETQYF TGTGCCAGCAGAAGGGACAGCTTACAAGAGACCCAGTACTTC
TRBJ1-5 few TRBV9 . CASLQRGCNQPQHF TGTGCCAGCCTCCAAAGAGGGTGCAATCAGCCCCAGCATTTT
TRBJ1-4 . TRBV20-1 TRBD1 CSAKTGTGSEKLFF TGCAGTGCCAAAACGGGGACAGGTAGTGAAAAACTGTTTTTT
TRBJ2-3 . TRBV2 . CASTRDSRGTDTQYF TGTGCCAGCACACGGGACTCTAGAGGGACAGATACGCAGTATTTT
TRBJ2-3 . TRBV24-1 . CATSEPLGATQYF TGTGCCACCAGTGAACCTTTGGGGGCGACGCAGTATTTT
TRBJ2-7 few TRBV11-2 . CASSSGTSYEQYF TGTGCCAGCAGCTCCGGGACCTCCTACGAGCAGTACTTC
TRBJ2-3 many TRBV7-6 . CASSPRRGSTDTQYF TGTGCCAGCAGCCCGCGACGGGGAAGCACAGATACGCAGTATTTT
TRBJ2-7 . TRBV28 . CASSFLRDHEQYF TGTGCCAGCAGTTTCCTTAGGGACCACGAGCAGTACTTC